This passage covers 23 T cell receptor beta chains from one sample sequenced in a study of T cells in localized non-small cell lung cancer. This table comes from immunoSEQ multiplex PCR, and its TCRdb copy is limited to in-frame clones, with some not included. The sample contains 52,000 or so clones, about nine tenths of which appear only once. This material consisted of peripheral blood, taken before any cancer treatment. These receptors all come from a male donor aged 60 or over with stage III squamous cell lung carcinoma.

The chain is built from TRBV5-4 and TRBJ2-3; 12 bases are shared with TRBD2. V shed 4 bases, J shed 1 base, and the junction held 7 bases outside the gene matches. CDR3 length equals 17 residues. CDR1 SGHNT and CDR2 YYREEE come from the germline V gene (reference sequence). This chain's CDR3 is CASSQYLAGGGTDTQYF. CDR3 in DNA: TGTGCCAGCAGCCAATACCTAGCGGGGGGGGGCACAGATACGCAGTATTTT.

The gene calls are TRBV4-1 and TRBJ2-3; no firm D call. V was pared by 7 bases and J by 4 bases, with 15 bases between. CDR1 MGHRA and CDR2 YSYEKL come from the germline V gene. The CDR3 totals 14 residues. Here the CDR3 reads CASTLGQDSDTQYF. As DNA, the CDR3 is TGCGCCAGCACCCTGGGCCAGGATTCAGATACGCAGTATTTT.

The rearrangement uses TRBV11-1 and TRBJ1-2, with 7 positions matching TRBD1. J was trimmed by 2 bases and V by 2 bases; bases with no gene match: 2. Germline V gene lookup returns CDR1 SGHAT and CDR2 FQDESV (reference sequence). This CDR3 spans 14 amino acids. CDR3 protein: CASSLTGANYGYTF. The CDR3 region has the DNA TGTGCCAGCAGCTTAACAGGGGCCAACTATGGCTACACCTTC.

This clone was detected only a few times. The CDR3 nucleotides are TGTGCCAGCAGCCCAAACATAGCGGGCAATGAGCAGTTCTTC. It yields the protein CASSPNIAGNEQFF. The chain has TRBV2 and TRBJ2-1; 7 bases fit TRBD2. Germline CDR1 reads SNHLY; CDR2 reads FYNNEI. Germline trimming cut 6 bases from V and 6 bases from J; bases unmatched to any gene: 8. The CDR3 covers 14 residues. The whole variable domain, filled in from reference TRBV2 and TRBJ2-1, reads EPEVTQTPSHQVTQMGQEVILRCVPISNHLYFYWYRQILGQKVEFLVSFYNNEISEKSEIFDDQFSVERPDGSNFTLKIRSTKLEDSAMYFCASSPNIAGNEQFFGPGTRLTVL.

The chain is built from TRBV4-2 and TRBJ2-1; 11 positions agree with TRBD1. From germline, CDR1 is LGHNA and CDR2 YNFKEQ. CDR3 length equals 16 residues. J gave up 6 bases and V 4 bases, and 8 bases lay outside the gene matches. The CDR3 loop reads CASSRPGQGVSNEQFF. The CDR3 region has the DNA TGTGCCAGCAGCCGACCGGGACAGGGGGTTTCCAATGAGCAGTTCTTC.

The chain is built from TRBV5-4 and TRBJ2-2; D is unclear. There are 15 residues in the CDR3. The germline V gene encodes CDR1 SGHNT and CDR2 YYREEE (reference sequence). V dropped 0 bases and J dropped 1 base, with 7 bases sitting between them. CDR3 loop: CASSLGVGNTGELFF. The CDR3 coding sequence is TGTGCCAGCAGCTTGGGGGTGGGGAACACCGGGGAGCTGTTTTTT.

The rearrangement uses TRBV27 and TRBJ2-7, with 12 bases that match TRBD2. The CDR3 has 14 residues. Looked up from germline, CDR1 is MNHEY and CDR2 is SMNVEV (reference sequence). J gave up 5 bases and V 6 bases, and 5 bases lay outside the gene matches. The CDR3 DNA reads TGTGCCAGCAGGGCGGGACTAGCGGGCCACGAGCAGTACTTC. This codes for CASRAGLAGHEQYF.

The J gene is TRBJ2-1, the V gene TRBV10-3; TRBD1 agrees at 10 bases. V lost 7 bases, J lost 7 bases, and 7 bases stayed unmatched. The CDR3 runs to 14 residues. Germline V gives CDR1 ENHRY, CDR2 SYGVKD. The CDR3 coding sequence is TGTGCCATCATGAGGGACAGGGGAGAGAATGAGCAGTTCTTC. Encoded protein: CAIMRDRGENEQFF.

V usage is TRBV5-1 and J usage is TRBJ2-1; TRBD2 matches at 9 bases. Germline values: CDR1 SGHRS, CDR2 YFSETQ. This CDR3 has 16 residues. V gave up 4 bases and J gave up 7 bases; unmatched junction bases: 12. The CDR3 sequence: CASSNLAAGGGNEQFF. The CDR3 nucleotides are TGCGCCAGCAGCAATTTAGCAGCGGGAGGTGGAAATGAGCAGTTCTTC.

The table lists this clone with a few counts. The chain has TRBV6-5 and TRBJ1-1; D may be TRBD1 (5 bases). CDR1 and CDR2 (germline): MNHEY, SVGAGI. The CDR3 length is 13 residues. The V gene lost 2 bases and the J gene lost 4 bases, with 8 bases spanning the gap. The CDR3 reads CASSYGGGTEAFF. The CDR3 bases are TGTGCCAGCAGTTACGGGGGGGGCACTGAAGCTTTCTTT.

The chain is built from TRBV11-1 and TRBJ2-7; 9 bases line up with TRBD1. The length of the CDR3 is 16 residues. Germline values: CDR1 SGHAT, CDR2 FQDESV (reference sequence). The V and J ends lost 4 bases and 3 bases, in that order; junction bases with no gene match: 10. CDR3 nucleotide sequence: TGTGCCAGCAGCTCGGATACCGGGACAGGGTTCTACGAGCAGTACTTC. Its protein product is CASSSDTGTGFYEQYF.

V usage is TRBV29-1 and J usage is TRBJ2-7; 9 nucleotides align to TRBD1. V shed 6 bases, J shed 0 bases, and the junction held 3 bases outside the gene matches. The CDR3 contains 13 residues. CDR1 is SQVTM and CDR2 is ANQGSEA in the germline V gene. CDR3 coding DNA: TGCAGCGTGGGACAGGGCCTCTCCTACGAGCAGTACTTC. This encodes CSVGQGLSYEQYF.

This clone showed up just once. The chain couples TRBV9 to TRBJ1-3; D is undetermined. The CDR3 totals 14 residues. Germline V gives CDR1 SGDLS, CDR2 YYNGEE. V lost 3 bases and J lost 0, with 7 bases in between. The DNA of the CDR3 is TGTGCCAGCAGCGCTCAGACCTCTGGAAACACCATATATTTT. Translation: CASSAQTSGNTIYF.

The chain uses TRBV7-8 and TRBJ2-3, with TRBD1 matching over 9 bases. Germline V gives CDR1 SGHVS, CDR2 FQNEAQ. CDR3 size: 16 residues. The J segment lost 2 bases and the V segment lost 7 bases, leaving 10 bases of the junction unmatched. DNA of the CDR3: TGTGCCAGCACCACCGGACAGGGGCTGCTCACAGATACGCAGTATTTT. Protein product: CASTTGQGLLTDTQYF.

In its sample, this clone was seen once. This chain connects TRBV30 to TRBJ2-1; TRBD2 agrees at 9 bases. The J segment lost 14 bases and the V segment lost 3 bases, leaving 5 bases of the junction unmatched. This CDR3 contains 11 residues. The germline CDR1 and CDR2 sequences are GTSNPN and SVGIG (reference sequence). CDR3 bases: TGTGCCTGGAGCACCGGGACTAGCAAGTTCTTC. Its translation is CAWSTGTSKFF. Looking up the rest from reference TRBV30 and TRBJ2-1 gives the full variable domain: SQTIHQWPATLVQPVGSPLSLECTVEGTSNPNLYWYRQAAGRGLQLLFYSVGIGQISSEVPQNLSASRPQDRQFILSSKKLLLSDSGFYLCAWSTGTSKFFGPGTRLTVL.

The table lists this clone with a count of one. The chain carries TRBV6-5 and TRBJ2-7; 8 nucleotides align to TRBD2. Germline CDR1 reads MNHEY; CDR2 reads SVGAGI. This CDR3 region has 15 residues. V lost 6 bases and J lost 3; bases outside the gene matches: 10. As DNA, the CDR3 is TGTGCCAGCAGCTCCGGACTAGCCGGGATCTACGAGCAGTACTTC. This translates into CASSSGLAGIYEQYF.

With regard to this clone: One end of the junction fails to match germline, which may point to a read error. In nucleotides, the CDR3 is TGTGCCAGCAGCTCCCAAACCCGGACAGGGAACAACGGGGAGCTGTTTTTT. The encoded protein is CASSSQTRTGNNGELFF. The rearrangement uses TRBV7-9 and TRBJ2-2; 8 positions match TRBD1. Germline V gene data show CDR1 as SEHNR and CDR2 as FQNEAQ (reference sequence). CDR3 size: 17 residues.

The chain carries TRBV7-8 and TRBJ2-5, with a weak D call TRBD1 (6 bases). CDR1 and CDR2 from the germline V gene are SGHVS and FQNEAQ. Trimming stripped 1 base from V and 1 base from J, with 10 bases between. This CDR3 comprises 15 residues. The CDR3, as DNA: TGTGCCAGCAGCTTAGTCGGACAGATCCAAGAGACCCAGTACTTC. This encodes CASSLVGQIQETQYF. The variable domain in full, completed from reference TRBV7-8 and TRBJ2-5, reads GAGVSQSPRYKVAKRGQDVALRCDPISGHVSLFWYQQALGQGPEFLTYFQNEAQLDKSGLPSDRFFAERPEGSVSTLKIQRTQQEDSAVYLCASSLVGQIQETQYFGPGTRLLVL.

The gene calls are TRBV28 and TRBJ2-7; D gene ambiguous. This CDR3 has 14 amino acids. Trimming pared 3 bases from V and 5 bases from J, leaving 14 bases between. Germline CDR1 is MDHEN and CDR2 is SYDVKM. This CDR3 reads CASSFRQLQDEQYF. CDR3 coding DNA: TGTGCCAGCAGTTTTAGGCAACTGCAAGACGAGCAGTACTTC. Variable domain in full (rest from reference TRBV28 and TRBJ2-7): DVKVTQSSRYLVKRTGEKVFLECVQDMDHENMFWYRQDPGLGLRLIYFSYDVKMKEKGDIPEGYSVSREKKERFSLILESASTNQTSMYLCASSFRQLQDEQYFGPGTRLTVT.

The chain has TRBV5-4 and TRBJ2-1; D is uncertain. CDR3 length equals 12 residues. V lost 0 bases to trimming and J lost 8 bases, with 6 bases between them. Per germline, CDR1 SGHNT and CDR2 YYREEE (reference sequence). DNA for the CDR3: TGTGCCAGCAGCTTGGGATGGGATGAGCAGTTCTTC. This codes for CASSLGWDEQFF.

This chain links TRBV6-5 with TRBJ2-3, with unresolved D. The germline V and J ends were trimmed by 6 bases and 7 bases, with 11 bases remaining between them. There are 12 residues in the CDR3. In germline, CDR1 is MNHEY, CDR2 SVGAGI. CDR3 nucleotide sequence: TGTGCCAGCAGGGATTTAGGAAATACGCAGTATTTT. This codes for CASRDLGNTQYF.

The CDR3 coding sequence is TGTGCCAGCAGCTTGGGCACAGGGGCGGATGAAGCTTTCTTT. It encodes CASSLGTGADEAFF. The chain is built from TRBV5-4 and TRBJ1-1; 7 bases agree with TRBD1. This CDR3 is 14 amino acids long. Per the germline V gene, CDR1 is SGHNT and CDR2 is YYREEE (reference sequence). V was pared by 0 bases and J by 7 bases, with 6 bases of the junction left unmatched.

A single count supports this clone. The chain is built from TRBV5-4 and TRBJ1-1; the D is unclear. This CDR3 spans 17 amino acids. From germline, CDR1 is SGHNT and CDR2 YYREEE (reference sequence). Trimming took off 2 bases at V and 1 base at J, with 18 bases between the two ends. Written as DNA, the CDR3 is TGTGCCAGCAGCTTAGGTTCCGGCGGATCAAGGAACACTGAAGCTTTCTTT. As protein: CASSLGSGGSRNTEAFF.